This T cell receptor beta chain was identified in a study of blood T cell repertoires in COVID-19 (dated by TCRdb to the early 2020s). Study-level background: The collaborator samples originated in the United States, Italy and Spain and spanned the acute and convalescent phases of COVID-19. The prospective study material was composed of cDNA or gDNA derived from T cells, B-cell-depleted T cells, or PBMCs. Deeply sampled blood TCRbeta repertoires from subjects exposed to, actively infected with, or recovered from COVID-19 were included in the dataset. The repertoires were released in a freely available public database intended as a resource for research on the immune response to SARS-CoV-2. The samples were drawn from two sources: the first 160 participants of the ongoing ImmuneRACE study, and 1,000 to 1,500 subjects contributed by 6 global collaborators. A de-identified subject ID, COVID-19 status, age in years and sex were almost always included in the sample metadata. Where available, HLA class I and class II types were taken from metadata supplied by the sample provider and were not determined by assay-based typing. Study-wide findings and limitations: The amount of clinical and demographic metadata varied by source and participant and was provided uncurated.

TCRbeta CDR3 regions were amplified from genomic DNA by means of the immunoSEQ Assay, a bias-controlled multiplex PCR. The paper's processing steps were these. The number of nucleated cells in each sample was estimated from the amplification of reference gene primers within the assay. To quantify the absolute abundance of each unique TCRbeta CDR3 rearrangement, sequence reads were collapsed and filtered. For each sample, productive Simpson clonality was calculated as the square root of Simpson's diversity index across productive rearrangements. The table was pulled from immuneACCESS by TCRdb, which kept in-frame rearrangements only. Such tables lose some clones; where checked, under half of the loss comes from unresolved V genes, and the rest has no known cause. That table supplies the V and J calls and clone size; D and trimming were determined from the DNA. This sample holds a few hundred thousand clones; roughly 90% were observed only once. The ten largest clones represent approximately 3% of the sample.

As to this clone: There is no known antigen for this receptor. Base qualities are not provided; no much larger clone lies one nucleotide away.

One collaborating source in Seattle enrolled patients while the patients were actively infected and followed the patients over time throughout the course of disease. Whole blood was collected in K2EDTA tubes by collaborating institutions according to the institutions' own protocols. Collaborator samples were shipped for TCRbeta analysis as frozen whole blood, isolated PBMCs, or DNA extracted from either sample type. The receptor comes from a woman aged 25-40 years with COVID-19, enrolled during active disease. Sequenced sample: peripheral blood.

The CDR3 protein sequence reads: CASSSQRDTEAFF. The nucleotides are TGTGCCAGCAGCAGCCAGAGGGACACTGAAGCTTTCTTT. The V gene is TRBV12-3 or TRBV12-4 and the J gene is TRBJ1-1, with no confidently assigned D gene. Trimming costs V 6 bases and J 3 bases, and their ends lie 11 bases apart. Counted from cysteine to phenylalanine, this CDR3 has 13 amino acids. CDR3 DNA only is kept here, 39 bases in frame from base 1.